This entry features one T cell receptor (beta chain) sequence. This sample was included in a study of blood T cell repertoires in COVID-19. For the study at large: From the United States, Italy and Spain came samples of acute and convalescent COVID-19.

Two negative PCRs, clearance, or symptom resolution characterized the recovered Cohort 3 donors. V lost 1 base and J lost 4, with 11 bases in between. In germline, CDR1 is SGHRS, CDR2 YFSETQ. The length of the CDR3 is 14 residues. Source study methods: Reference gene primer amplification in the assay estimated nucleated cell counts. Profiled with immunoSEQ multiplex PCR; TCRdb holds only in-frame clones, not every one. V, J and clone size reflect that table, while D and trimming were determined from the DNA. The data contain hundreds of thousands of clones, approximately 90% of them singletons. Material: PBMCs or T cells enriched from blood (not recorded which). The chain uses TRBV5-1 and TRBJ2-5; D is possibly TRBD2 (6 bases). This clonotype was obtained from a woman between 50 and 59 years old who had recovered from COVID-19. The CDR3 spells CASSLFRRGETQYF. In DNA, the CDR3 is TGCGCCAGCAGCTTGTTCAGGAGGGGAGAGACCCAGTACTTC.